The 23 T cell receptor beta chains below were found in one sample sequenced in a study of blood T cell repertoires in COVID-19. Sequencing used immunoSEQ multiplex PCR; TCRdb keeps in-frame clones, though not all of them. The sample lists around 100,000 clones; 90% were seen once. Sequencing used peripheral blood. Receptor source: a middle-aged man with acute or convalescent COVID-19.

The chain links TRBV5-1 to TRBJ1-4, with D unclear. The CDR3 length is 16 residues. CDR1 SGHRS and CDR2 YFSETQ come from the germline V gene. V lost 0 bases, J lost 0 bases, and 9 bases lay in between. The CDR3 DNA sequence: TGCGCCAGCAGCTTGGGTCTCCGCGCAACTAATGAAAAACTGTTTTTT. It translates to CASSLGLRATNEKLFF.

The chain recombines TRBV13 with TRBJ2-7; maybe TRBD1 (6 bases). This CDR3 is built from 14 residues. V lost 5 bases and J 2 bases, leaving 13 bases between the germline ends. Germline V gene sequence: CDR1 PRHDT, CDR2 FYEKMQ (reference sequence). This CDR3 reads CASSLVGGTYEQYF. For the CDR3, the DNA is TGTGCCAGCAGCCTGGTTGGGGGCACCTACGAGCAGTACTTC. Full variable domain (missing parts from reference TRBV13 and TRBJ2-7): AAGVIQSPRHLIKEKRETATLKCYPIPRHDTVYWYQQGPGQDPQFLISFYEKMQSDKGSIPDRFSAQQFSDYHSELNMSSLELGDSALYFCASSLVGGTYEQYFGPGTRLTVT.

The chain links TRBV5-4 to TRBJ2-5; 9 nucleotides agree with TRBD2. J gave up 2 bases and V 3 bases, and 8 bases lay outside the gene matches. Germline V gene sequence: CDR1 SGHNT, CDR2 YYREEE (reference sequence). The CDR3 is made up of 16 amino acids. CDR3 in amino acids: CASSSAGLAQQETQYF. As DNA, the CDR3 is TGTGCCAGCAGCTCTGCGGGACTAGCACAACAAGAGACCCAGTACTTC.

The J gene is TRBJ2-2, the V gene TRBV6-6; TRBD1 agrees at 11 bases. Germline V CDR1 and CDR2: MNHNY, SVGAGI (reference sequence). V trimming: 5 bases; J trimming: 6 bases; junction bases outside the gene matches: 5. The CDR3 is 15 residues long. The DNA for the CDR3 is TGTGCCAGCAGTCGGGACAGGGGGGTGGCCGGGGAGCTGTTTTTT. Residues: CASSRDRGVAGELFF.

The chain uses TRBV5-1 and TRBJ2-5; 9 bases are a match to TRBD1. The CDR3 spans 13 residues. Looked up from germline, CDR1 is SGHRS and CDR2 is YFSETQ. V lost 0 bases to trimming and J lost 7 bases; unmatched junction nucleotides: 1. The DNA for the CDR3 is TGCGCCAGCAGCTTGGGGGACAGGGCGACCCAGTACTTC. Protein product: CASSLGDRATQYF.

CDR3 sequence reads: CASSLEDSLYGYTF. In DNA, the CDR3 is TGCGCCAGCAGCTTGGAGGACAGCCTCTATGGCTACACCTTC. J is TRBJ1-2 and V is TRBV5-1, with a tentative D call TRBD1 (6 bases). CDR1 is SGHRS, CDR2 YFSETQ, per germline. V was pared by 0 bases and J by 4 bases, with 10 bases between. The CDR3 extends over 14 amino acids.

The table lists this clone with a count of one. V is TRBV18 and J is TRBJ2-1, with 11 bases identical to TRBD2. This CDR3 is 14 amino acids long. Unmatched junction bases numbered 3, after V lost 2 bases and J lost 9 bases. The germline CDR1 and CDR2 sequences are KGHSH and LQKENI. CDR3 sequence: CASSPTSGSGEQFF. CDR3 bases: TGTGCCAGCTCACCAACTAGCGGGAGCGGTGAGCAGTTCTTC.

The chain is built from TRBV6-2 or TRBV6-3 and TRBJ2-5; 9 bases are shared with TRBD2. V shed 5 bases, J shed 5 bases, and the junction held 6 bases outside the gene matches. CDR3 length equals 14 residues. Germline values: CDR1 MNHEY, CDR2 SVGEGT. CDR3 nucleotides: TGTGCCAGCAGTAGTATAGCGGGAGTGGAGACCCAGTACTTC. This translates into CASSSIAGVETQYF.

J is TRBJ2-2 and V is TRBV7-9, with 7 bases that match TRBD1. Losses at the gene ends were 6 bases for V and 0 bases for J; bases not matched to a gene: 13. The germline CDR1 and CDR2 sequences are SEHNR and FQNEAQ (reference sequence). The CDR3 runs to 18 residues. The DNA for the CDR3 is TGTGCCAGCAGATACCTCGACAGGGAAACCCCGAACACCGGGGAGCTGTTTTTT. It encodes CASRYLDRETPNTGELFF.

The chain combines TRBV6-5 with TRBJ2-1, with D uncertain. Germline-derived CDR1 and CDR2 are MNHEY and SVGAGI. V lost 0 bases and J 7 bases, leaving 7 bases between the germline ends. CDR3 length: 13 amino acids. The CDR3 DNA follows: TGTGCCAGCAGTTACTCCCAGGCGAATGAGCAGTTCTTC. This gives the protein CASSYSQANEQFF.

Of note for this clone: The junction and the germline gene differ at one end; a read error may be behind it. The V call is TRBV3-1 (or the pseudogene TRBV3-2), the J call TRBJ1-6; D not resolved. The CDR3 is made up of 13 amino acids. CDR1 is LGHDT and CDR2 is YNNKEL in the germline V gene (reference sequence). The CDR3 protein is CASSQDNKSPLHF. The CDR3 coding sequence is TGTGCCAGCAGCCAAGATAATAAATCACCCCTCCACTTT.

The V gene is TRBV30, the J gene TRBJ2-1, with TRBD2 identical over 8 bases. The V gene end was trimmed by 1 base and the J gene end by 10 bases; junction bases not matched to a gene: 0. Germline V gives CDR1 GTSNPN, CDR2 SVGIG (reference sequence). This CDR3 is built from 11 residues. CDR3 nucleotide sequence: TGTGCCTGGAGTGGGACTAGCGAGCAGTTCTTC. It is translated as CAWSGTSEQFF.

The rearrangement links TRBV24-1 to TRBJ2-1; 9 bases line up with TRBD2. The CDR3 covers 15 residues. Germline loops: CDR1 KGHDR, CDR2 SFDVKD. Losses at the gene ends were 5 bases for V and 5 bases for J; bases not matched to a gene: 6. The chain's CDR3 is CATSVWLAGNNEQFF. DNA of the CDR3: TGTGCCACCAGTGTATGGCTAGCGGGGAACAATGAGCAGTTCTTC.

The chain uses TRBV5-1 and TRBJ2-1; D perhaps matches TRBD1 (8 bases). The CDR3 is made up of 18 amino acids. Looked up from germline, CDR1 is SGHRS and CDR2 is YFSETQ. Trimming shortened V by 2 bases and J by 7 bases, and 25 bases separated the two germline ends. CDR3 DNA sequence: TGCGCCAGCAGCTTCAGAATGACAGGGGAGGGAAAGACAAATGAGCAGTTCTTC. Residues: CASSFRMTGEGKTNEQFF.

The V gene is TRBV29-1, the J gene TRBJ2-7, with 8 bases lining up with TRBD2. V was pared by 7 bases and J by 2 bases, with 7 bases of the junction left unmatched. Germline V CDR1 and CDR2: SQVTM, ANQGSEA. The CDR3 is made up of 13 amino acids. CDR3 in amino acids: CSAGGDLTYEQYF. CDR3 sequence (DNA): TGCAGCGCGGGGGGGGACTTAACCTACGAGCAGTACTTC.

The chain joins TRBV6-2 or TRBV6-3 to TRBJ2-1, with TRBD2 as a possible D gene (6 bases). Trimming removed 6 bases from V and 2 bases from J, with 17 bases in between. This CDR3 has 16 residues. CDR1 and CDR2 (germline): MNHEY, SVGEGT. The CDR3 sequence is CASRPGGSQAYNEQFF. Here the CDR3 DNA reads TGTGCCAGCAGGCCTGGAGGGAGCCAGGCCTACAATGAGCAGTTCTTC.

The V and J genes are TRBV7-2 and TRBJ1-2; TRBD1 matches at 7 bases. Per germline, CDR1 SGHTA and CDR2 FQGNSA. The CDR3 has 17 amino acids. V shed 1 base, J shed 4 bases, and the junction held 12 bases outside the gene matches. CDR3 DNA sequence: TGTGCCAGCAGCTTAGGAGGTGGAGACAGGGTTTCCTATGGCTACACCTTC. Its translation: CASSLGGGDRVSYGYTF.

The CDR3 nucleotides are TGCGCCAGCAGCCGAGCATCTGGGACTAGCGGAGCCTACGAGCAGTACTTC. As protein: CASSRASGTSGAYEQYF. V gene TRBV4-3 combines with J gene TRBJ2-7; 11 bases match TRBD2. This CDR3 spans 17 amino acids. V was clipped by 4 bases and J by 2 bases; unmatched bases: 10. Germline-derived CDR1 and CDR2 are LGHNA and YSLEER.

This clone has just a few counts. The chain employs TRBV7-9 and TRBJ1-1; the match to TRBD1 covers 9 bases. The CDR3 runs 13 residues. V dropped 8 bases and J dropped 4; count of bases not matched to a gene: 5. Per the germline V gene, CDR1 is SEHNR and CDR2 is FQNEAQ (reference sequence). The CDR3 DNA reads as TGTGCCAGCCGGACAGGGGCCGGCACTGAAGCTTTCTTT. The encoded protein is CASRTGAGTEAFF.

The chain recombines TRBV4-1 with TRBJ1-4; 10 positions match TRBD1. V shed 2 bases, J shed 8 bases, and the junction held 8 bases outside the gene matches. CDR1 and CDR2 (germline): MGHRA, YSYEKL. The CDR3 loop spans 16 amino acids. CDR3 in DNA: TGCGCCAGCAGCCAACGGCCTCCGGGACAGGGGGAAAAACTGTTTTTT. Protein product: CASSQRPPGQGEKLFF.

This clone showed up just once. The chain carries TRBV7-9 and TRBJ2-1, with D possibly TRBD2 on 6 matching bases. Per the germline V gene, CDR1 is SEHNR and CDR2 is FQNEAQ (reference sequence). This CDR3 comprises 15 residues. Trimming removed 3 bases from V and 2 bases from J, with 11 bases in between. CDR3 sequence: CASSFGGIPYNEQFF. In nucleotides, the CDR3 is TGTGCCAGCAGCTTTGGCGGGATCCCCTACAATGAGCAGTTCTTC.

This clone showed up just a few times. The chain employs TRBV5-8 and TRBJ2-3, with 13 nucleotides matching TRBD2. The germline V gene has CDR1 SGHTS and CDR2 YDEGEE. V shed 4 bases and J 2 bases; nucleotides not matched to a gene: 4. This CDR3 contains 16 residues. CDR3 sequence: CASSLGTSGTTDTQYF. In DNA, the CDR3 is TGTGCCAGCAGCCTAGGGACTAGCGGGACCACAGATACGCAGTATTTT.

CDR3 region: CASSLAPASGRPQFF. The DNA for the CDR3 is TGTGCCAGCAGCTTGGCCCCGGCTAGCGGGAGGCCCCAGTTCTTC. This chain links TRBV5-5 with TRBJ2-1, with TRBD2 identical over 11 bases. After removal of 0 bases from V and 13 bases from J, the junction contained 9 bases not matched to a gene. In germline, CDR1 is SGHKS, CDR2 YYEKEE (reference sequence). The CDR3 covers 15 residues.